This T cell receptor beta chain is from a study of CD8 T cells in ankylosing spondylitis. Regarding the study as a whole: Both synovial fluid and blood in reactive arthritis had previously been reported to carry some motif variants. Seemingly characteristic of ankylosing spondylitis blood was a TCR beta motif consisting of several highly homologous variants. Within peripheral blood, clones linked to disease were CD8+ and relatively rare.

Libraries of TCR beta came from quantitative 5'-RACE with molecular barcodes. TCRdb itself ran the 5' RACE reads through MiXCR, one entry per CDR3 protein. The data contain about 150,000 distinct CDR3 sequences, around two fifths of them singletons. This CDR3 has 15 amino acids. Germline V gene data show CDR1 as MNHNS and CDR2 as SASEGT. With V trimmed by 4 bases and J by 5 bases, 8 bases remained unmatched. This clonotype was found once. What it recognizes is unknown. The source material was synovial fluid, either unsorted or a sorted T cell fraction (not recorded which). This TCR came from a male donor with ankylosing spondylitis. The rearrangement joins TRBV6-1 to TRBJ2-7, with 10 positions matching TRBD2. The chain's CDR3 is CASSGLAGEQHEQYF. The CDR3 coding sequence is TGTGCCAGCAGTGGGCTAGCGGGAGAGCAACACGAGCAGTACTTC.